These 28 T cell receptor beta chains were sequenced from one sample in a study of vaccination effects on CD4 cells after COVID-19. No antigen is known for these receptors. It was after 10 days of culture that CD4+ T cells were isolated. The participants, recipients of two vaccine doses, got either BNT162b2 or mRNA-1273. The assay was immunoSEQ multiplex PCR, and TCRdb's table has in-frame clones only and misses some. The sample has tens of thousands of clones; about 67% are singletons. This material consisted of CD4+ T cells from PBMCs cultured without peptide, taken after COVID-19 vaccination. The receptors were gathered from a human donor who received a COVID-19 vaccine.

CDR3 DNA sequence: TGTGCCAGCAGAGAGACAGACTACTATGGCTACACCTTC. Protein sequence: CASRETDYYGYTF. V and J are TRBV6-5 and TRBJ1-2; tentatively, D is TRBD1 (5 bases). V dropped 6 bases and J dropped 3 bases, with 11 bases sitting between them. This CDR3 spans 13 amino acids. Germline V gene data show CDR1 as MNHEY and CDR2 as SVGAGI.

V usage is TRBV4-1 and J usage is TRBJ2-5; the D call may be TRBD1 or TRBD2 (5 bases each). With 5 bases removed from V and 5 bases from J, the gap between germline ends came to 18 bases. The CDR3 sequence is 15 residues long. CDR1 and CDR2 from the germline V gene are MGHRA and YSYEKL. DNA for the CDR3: TGCGCCAGCAGCTCCCGGGGCGAGCGTTCGGAGACCCAGTACTTC. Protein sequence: CASSSRGERSETQYF.

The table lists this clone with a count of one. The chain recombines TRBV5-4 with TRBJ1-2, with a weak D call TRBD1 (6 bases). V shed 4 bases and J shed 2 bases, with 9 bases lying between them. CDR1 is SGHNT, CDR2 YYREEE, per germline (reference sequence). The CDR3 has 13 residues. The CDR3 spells CASSVGQNYGYTF. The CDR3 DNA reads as TGTGCCAGCAGCGTGGGACAAAACTATGGCTACACCTTC.

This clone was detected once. The CDR3 protein is CASSLRRGSTEQYV. The DNA of the CDR3 is TGTGCCAGCAGCTTGAGGCGAGGCTCGACCGAGCAGTACGTC. This chain links TRBV5-6 with TRBJ2-7; D unclear. Germline CDR1 SGHDT, CDR2 YYEEEE. The CDR3 contains 14 residues. The V and J ends lost 1 base and 6 bases respectively, with 14 bases between them.

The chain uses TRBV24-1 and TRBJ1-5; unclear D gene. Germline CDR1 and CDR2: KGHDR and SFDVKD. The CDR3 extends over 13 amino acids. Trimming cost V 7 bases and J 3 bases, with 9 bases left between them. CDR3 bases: TGTGCCACCAGGCGCGGCCCCAATCAGCCCCAGCATTTT. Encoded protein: CATRRGPNQPQHF.

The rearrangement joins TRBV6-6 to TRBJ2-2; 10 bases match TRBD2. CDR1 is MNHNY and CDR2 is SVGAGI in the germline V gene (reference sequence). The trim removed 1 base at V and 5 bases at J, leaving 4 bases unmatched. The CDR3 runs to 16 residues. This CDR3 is CASSYLAGGLTGELFF. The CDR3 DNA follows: TGTGCCAGCAGTTACTTAGCGGGGGGCCTTACCGGGGAGCTGTTTTTT.

The CDR3 coding sequence is TGTGCCAGCAGCCCCCGGACAGGGGACTATGGCTACACCTTC. Amino acids: CASSPRTGDYGYTF. V and J are TRBV5-8 and TRBJ1-2, with TRBD1 identical over 9 bases. The germline gives CDR1 SGHTS, CDR2 YDEGEE. CDR3 size: 14 residues. Trimming at V came to 4 bases and at J to 3 bases, leaving 4 bases not matched to a gene.

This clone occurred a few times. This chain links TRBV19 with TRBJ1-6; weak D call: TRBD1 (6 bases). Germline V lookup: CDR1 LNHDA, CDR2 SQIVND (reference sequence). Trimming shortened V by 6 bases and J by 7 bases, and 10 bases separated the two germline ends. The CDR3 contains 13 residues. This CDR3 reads CASSRGQNSPLHF. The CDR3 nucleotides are TGTGCCAGTAGCCGGGGGCAAAATTCACCCCTCCACTTT.

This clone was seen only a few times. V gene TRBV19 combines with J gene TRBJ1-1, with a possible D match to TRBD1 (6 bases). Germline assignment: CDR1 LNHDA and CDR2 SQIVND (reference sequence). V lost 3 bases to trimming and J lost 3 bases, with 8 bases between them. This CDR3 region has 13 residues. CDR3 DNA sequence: TGTGCCAGTAGTATGGCAGGGGACACTGAAGCTTTCTTT. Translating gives CASSMAGDTEAFF.

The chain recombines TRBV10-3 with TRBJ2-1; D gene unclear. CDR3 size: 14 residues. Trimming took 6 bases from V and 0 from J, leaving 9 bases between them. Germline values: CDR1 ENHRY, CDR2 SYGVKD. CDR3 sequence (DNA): TGTGCCATCAGGGAAATGAGCTCCTACAATGAGCAGTTCTTC. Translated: CAIREMSSYNEQFF.

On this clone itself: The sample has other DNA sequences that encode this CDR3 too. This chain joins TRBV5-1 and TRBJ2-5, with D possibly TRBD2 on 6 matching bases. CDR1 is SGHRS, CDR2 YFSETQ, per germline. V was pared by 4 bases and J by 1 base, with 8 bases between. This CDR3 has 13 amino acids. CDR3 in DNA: TGCGCCAGCAGCAGGGGACTCCAAGAGACCCAGTACTTC. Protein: CASSRGLQETQYF.

As DNA, the CDR3 is TGTGCCAGCAGCTCGAGGAAGCGGGGCGGCCAAGAGACCCAGTACTTC. Protein: CASSSRKRGGQETQYF. The rearrangement joins TRBV5-4 to TRBJ2-5, with TRBD2 identical over 7 bases. This CDR3 contains 16 residues. The V segment lost 3 bases and the J segment 1 base; nucleotides outside the gene matches: 9. Germline-derived CDR1 and CDR2 are SGHNT and YYREEE (reference sequence).

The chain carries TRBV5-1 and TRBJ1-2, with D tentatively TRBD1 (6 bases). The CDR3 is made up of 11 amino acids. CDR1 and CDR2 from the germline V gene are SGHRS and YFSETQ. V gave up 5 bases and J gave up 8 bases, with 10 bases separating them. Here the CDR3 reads CASSRGHGYTF. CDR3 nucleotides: TGCGCCAGCAGTCGGGGACACGGCTACACCTTC.

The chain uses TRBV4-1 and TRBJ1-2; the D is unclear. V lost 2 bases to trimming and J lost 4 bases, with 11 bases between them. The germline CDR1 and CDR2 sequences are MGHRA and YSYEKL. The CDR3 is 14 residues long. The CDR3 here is CASSQFSPSYGYTF. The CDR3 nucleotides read TGCGCCAGCAGCCAATTTTCACCGAGCTATGGCTACACCTTC.

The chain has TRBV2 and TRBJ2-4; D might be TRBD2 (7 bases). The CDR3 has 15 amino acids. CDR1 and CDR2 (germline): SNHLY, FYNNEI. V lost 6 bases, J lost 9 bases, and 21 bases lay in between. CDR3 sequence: CASSPMGAGRAIQYF. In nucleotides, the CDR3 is TGTGCCAGCAGCCCAATGGGGGCAGGGAGGGCCATTCAGTACTTC.

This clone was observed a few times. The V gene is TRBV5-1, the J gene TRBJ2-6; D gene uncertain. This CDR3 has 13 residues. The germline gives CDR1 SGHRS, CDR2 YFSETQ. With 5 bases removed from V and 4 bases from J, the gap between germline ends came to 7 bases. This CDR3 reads CASRSTGANVLTF. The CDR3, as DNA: TGCGCCAGCAGATCAACCGGGGCCAACGTCCTGACTTTC. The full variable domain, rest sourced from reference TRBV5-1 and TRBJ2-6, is KAGVTQTPRYLIKTRGQQVTLSCSPISGHRSVSWYQQTPGQGLQFLFEYFSETQRNKGNFPGRFSGRQFSNSRSEMNVSTLELGDSALYLCASRSTGANVLTFGAGSRLTVL.

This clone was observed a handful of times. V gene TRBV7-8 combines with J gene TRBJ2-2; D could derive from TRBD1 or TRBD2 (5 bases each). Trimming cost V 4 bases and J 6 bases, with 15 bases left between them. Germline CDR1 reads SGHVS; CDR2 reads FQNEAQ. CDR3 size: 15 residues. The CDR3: CASSSAGSGAGELFF. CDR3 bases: TGTGCCAGCAGCTCGGCAGGGAGTGGAGCCGGGGAGCTGTTTTTT.

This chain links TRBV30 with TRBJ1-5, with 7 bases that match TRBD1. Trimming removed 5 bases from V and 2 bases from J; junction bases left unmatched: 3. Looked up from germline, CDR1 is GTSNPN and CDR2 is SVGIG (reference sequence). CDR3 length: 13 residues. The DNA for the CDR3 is TGTGCCTGGGCAGGGGGGGGCAATCAGCCCCAGCATTTT. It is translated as CAWAGGGNQPQHF.

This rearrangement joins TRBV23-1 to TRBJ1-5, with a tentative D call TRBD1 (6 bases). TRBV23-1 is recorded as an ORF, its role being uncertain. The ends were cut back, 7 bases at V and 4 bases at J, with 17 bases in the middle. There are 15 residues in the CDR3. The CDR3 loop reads CASTRPGQLNQPQHF. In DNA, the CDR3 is TGCGCCAGCACCCGGCCGGGACAACTAAATCAGCCCCAGCATTTT.

This CDR3 is CASSPSSGAQETQYF. CDR3 DNA sequence: TGTGCCAGCTCACCCTCTAGCGGGGCTCAAGAGACCCAGTACTTC. The genes are TRBV18 and TRBJ2-5; 9 bases are shared with TRBD2. The CDR3 has 15 residues. V lost 3 bases to trimming and J lost 2 bases; unmatched junction nucleotides: 4. Germline lookup yields CDR1 KGHSH and CDR2 LQKENI.

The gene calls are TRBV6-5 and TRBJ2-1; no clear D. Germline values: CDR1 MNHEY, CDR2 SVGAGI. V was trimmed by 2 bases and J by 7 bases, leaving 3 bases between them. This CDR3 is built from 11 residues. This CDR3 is CASSYDNEQFF. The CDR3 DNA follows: TGTGCCAGCAGTTACGATAATGAGCAGTTCTTC.

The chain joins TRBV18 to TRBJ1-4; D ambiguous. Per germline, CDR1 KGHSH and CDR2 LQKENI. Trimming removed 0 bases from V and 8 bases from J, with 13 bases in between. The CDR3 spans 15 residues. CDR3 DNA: TGTGCCAGCTCACCACCTAGCCTCGGACGCGAAAAACTGTTTTTT. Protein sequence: CASSPPSLGREKLFF.

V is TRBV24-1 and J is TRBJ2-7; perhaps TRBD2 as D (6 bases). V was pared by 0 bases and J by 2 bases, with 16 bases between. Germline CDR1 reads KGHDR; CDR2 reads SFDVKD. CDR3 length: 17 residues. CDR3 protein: CATSDLMEGTGAYEQYV. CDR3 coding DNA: TGTGCCACCAGTGATTTGATGGAGGGGACGGGGGCCTACGAGCAGTACGTC.

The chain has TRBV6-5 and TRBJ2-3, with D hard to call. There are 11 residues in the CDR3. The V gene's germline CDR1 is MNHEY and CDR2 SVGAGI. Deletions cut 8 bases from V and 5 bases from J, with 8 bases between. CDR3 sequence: CASGELDTQYF. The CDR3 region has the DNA TGTGCCAGCGGAGAGTTAGATACGCAGTATTTT.

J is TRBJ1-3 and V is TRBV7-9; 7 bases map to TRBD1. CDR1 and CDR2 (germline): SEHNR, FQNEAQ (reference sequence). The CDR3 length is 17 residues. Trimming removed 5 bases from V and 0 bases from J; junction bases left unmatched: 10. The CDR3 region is CASSPRQGRSSGNTIYF. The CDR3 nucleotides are TGTGCCAGCAGCCCTCGACAGGGACGGAGCTCTGGAAACACCATATATTTT. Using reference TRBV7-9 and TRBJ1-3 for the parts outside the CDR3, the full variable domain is DTGVSQNPRHKITKRGQNVTFRCDPISEHNRLYWYRQTLGQGPEFLTYFQNEAQLEKSRLLSDRFSAERPKGSFSTLEIQRTEQGDSAMYLCASSPRQGRSSGNTIYFGEGSWLTVV.

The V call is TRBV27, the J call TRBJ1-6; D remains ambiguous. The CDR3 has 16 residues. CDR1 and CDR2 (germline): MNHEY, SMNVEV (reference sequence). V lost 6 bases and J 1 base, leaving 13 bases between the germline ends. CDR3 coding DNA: TGTGCCAGCAGCCCACGTGGGGTTTCCTATAATTCACCCCTCCACTTT. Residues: CASSPRGVSYNSPLHF.

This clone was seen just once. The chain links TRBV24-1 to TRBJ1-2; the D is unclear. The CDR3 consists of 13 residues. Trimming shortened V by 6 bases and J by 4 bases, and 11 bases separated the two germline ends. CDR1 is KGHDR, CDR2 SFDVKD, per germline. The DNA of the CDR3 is TGTGCCACCAGTTGGCAGGACCGCTATGGCTACACCTTC. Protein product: CATSWQDRYGYTF.

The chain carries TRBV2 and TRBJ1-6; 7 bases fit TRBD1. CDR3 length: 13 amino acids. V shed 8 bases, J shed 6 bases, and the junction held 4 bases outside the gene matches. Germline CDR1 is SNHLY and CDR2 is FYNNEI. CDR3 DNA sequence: TGTGCCAGCCAGGGACAGCCTAATTCACCCCTCCACTTT. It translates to CASQGQPNSPLHF.